This entry concerns a single TCR beta chain. It lacks a known antigen. A read error may account for a junction end that differs from germline. The data were obtained in a study of shared clonotypes between healthy human individuals (dated by TCRdb to the early 2020s). General notes on the study: The cohort included a few men and two women between 18 and 49 years of age. For each donor, CD4 naive and CD4 memory were each given three plates, CD8 naive was given two plates, and CD8 memory was given one plate. To estimate repertoire size and how much clonotype sharing occurs between individuals, the study deeply sequenced the blood TCR repertoires of five or six healthy adults. To increase sequencing depth and limit assay-specific biases, different laboratories used diverse techniques to prepare libraries and sequence TCR repertoires. Between about 0.9 and 10 billion PBMCs per donor were obtained by leukapheresis. Paper-wide results and their limitations: Even with the large sequencing depth, rarefaction of the sorted-subset datasets indicated that sequencing was incomplete. Sharing across a few donors was observed for approximately 5% of naive CD4, about 4% of naive CD8, 2% to 2.5% of memory CD4, and 0.4% of memory CD8 clonotypes. Based on pairwise subsampling, the degree of clonotype sharing among donors was expected to be affected by sequencing depth. Compared with non-shared clonotypes, the clonotypes found in all four sorted-subset donors had higher generation probabilities. Sampling was limited to blood, and TCR repertoires in tissue likely differ from TCR repertoires in blood. Larger estimated clonotype richness was generally found for naive subsets than for memory subsets. Because the study included only a small number of donors, the genetic and exposure-history diversity represented was limited.

TCR CDR3 regions were amplified from genomic DNA by multiplex PCR using the deep immunoSEQ assay. Extracted genomic DNA from each cell subset was distributed evenly across all wells of several immunoSEQ 96-well plates, and each plate was treated as a replicate. For sorted subsets, each replicate PCR was loaded with roughly 0.2 ug genomic DNA, equivalent to 30,000 or so T cell genomes. Purified libraries were quantified with a Qubit 3.0 fluorometer, sized on a Bioanalyzer 2100, and re-quantified with the KAPA Library Quantification kit. Every immunoSEQ 96-well plate was sequenced on a dedicated single-read 150-cycle Illumina NextSeq 550 flow cell. As for how the authors treated the data: Because only junctional sequences without quality scores were contained in the immunoSEQ output, filtering matching that applied to full-length reads could not be performed. To assign V/J genes and CDR3, sequences were annotated against IMGT germline references using PyIR, a Python wrapper for IgBLAST v1.9. Reads were filtered out if the reads had weak V/J assignments (E-value above 1e-6), no CDR3, stop codons, out-of-frame junctions, or ambiguous translated residues. A V3J clonotype was defined by an identical inferred V gene, J gene, and CDR3 amino acid sequence. Percentage overlap between repertoires was calculated by dividing the number of shared unique clonotypes by the size of the smaller repertoire. Three approaches were used to assess repertoire richness: RTK rarefaction, the Chao1 estimator, and Recon v2.1 estimates of unobserved clonotypes. Generation probabilities were computed with OLGA for all TCRbeta clonotypes obtained by the gDNA method from a handful of donors. The clones in this table, taken by TCRdb from immuneACCESS, are in-frame only. Not every clone is retained; where verified, under half of the shortfall comes from an unresolved V gene, and the cause of the rest is unknown. The V and J calls and clone size are taken from that table; D and trimming were inferred from the DNA. For this sample the table gives about 2.5 million clones, of which 85% to 95% were detected only once. The leading ten clones occupy around 0.4% of the sample.

The germline V gene yields SQVTM for CDR1 and ANQGSEA for CDR2. Including the terminal cysteine and phenylalanine, the CDR3 comprises 11 residues. The read is trimmed to its CDR3 DNA, 33 bases read in frame from base 1. The donors were healthy, HIV-negative adults with no recently reported acute infections or vaccinations. All donors were Caucasian adults living in Nashville, Tennessee, USA. CD4+ T cells were enriched through magnetic negative selection, after which naive cells were positively selected on CD45RA and the remaining negative fraction served as the memory subset. After blood collection by leukapheresis, PBMCs were isolated using Ficoll-Histopaque density gradient centrifugation and then cryopreserved in the vapor phase of liquid nitrogen. Analytical flow cytometry was used to check the purity and quantity of each magnetically sorted T cell population. Each sorted fraction had its genomic DNA isolated and then quantified by UV absorbance on a Nanodrop 2000c.

The chain employs TRBV29-1 and TRBJ2-2; no D gene can be assigned with confidence. The sample taken for sequencing was naive CD4+ T cells from PBMCs. The intended sense of this specimen's cell subset or site label: CD45RA+ positively selected. This TCR derives from a man aged 18-30 years in good health. Some clones in this sample may be carry-over from other donors' samples. The DNA reads as follows: TGCAGCGTAGAAGGGTCCGGGGAGCTGTTTTTT. The translation is CSVEGSGELFF.